The rows below give T cell receptor beta chains drawn from one sample of a study of blood T cell repertoires in COVID-19. TCRdb's copy holds only in-frame clones and misses some; the assay was immunoSEQ multiplex PCR. The data contain tens of thousands of clones, approximately 89% of them singletons. The specimen was peripheral blood. Receptors were obtained from a man aged 50 or older with acute or convalescent COVID-19. CDR3s include the opening cysteine and the closing phenylalanine or tryptophan. The D gene is left open where the match is weak. Not all rows give a size; the values are once, few, many and, for expanded clones, a class.

V gene: TRBV25-1; clone size: NA; D gene: TRBD2; J gene: TRBJ2-7; CDR3 protein: CASSGSGAYSYEQYF; CDR3 DNA: TGTGCCAGCAGCGGTAGCGGGGCGTACTCCTACGAGCAGTACTTC
V gene: TRBV13; clone size: NA; D gene: NA; J gene: TRBJ2-2; CDR3 protein: CASSLTNTGELFF; CDR3 DNA: TGTGCCAGCAGTTTAACTAACACCGGGGAGCTGTTTTTT
V gene: TRBV2; clone size: NA; D gene: NA; J gene: TRBJ2-5; CDR3 protein: CASKTGREQETQYF; CDR3 DNA: TGTGCCAGCAAAACCGGGAGAGAACAAGAGACCCAGTACTTC
V gene: TRBV7-9; clone size: NA; D gene: NA; J gene: TRBJ2-3; CDR3 protein: CASSFLGADTQYF; CDR3 DNA: TGTGCCAGCAGTTTTCTAGGGGCAGATACGCAGTATTTT
V gene: TRBV5-4; clone size: NA; D gene: NA; J gene: TRBJ2-7; CDR3 protein: CASSLDPTNEQYF; CDR3 DNA: TGTGCCAGCAGCTTGGATCCTACGAACGAGCAGTACTTC
V gene: TRBV3-1/TRBV3-2; clone size: few; D gene: TRBD1; J gene: TRBJ1-2; CDR3 protein: CASSYPGTGYGYTF; CDR3 DNA: TGTGCCAGCAGCTATCCCGGGACAGGCTATGGCTACACCTTC
V gene: TRBV11-2; clone size: NA; D gene: TRBD2; J gene: TRBJ2-2; CDR3 protein: CATERGGRTNTGELFF; CDR3 DNA: TGTGCCACCGAGAGGGGCGGGAGGACGAACACCGGGGAGCTGTTTTTT
V gene: TRBV7-8; clone size: NA; D gene: TRBD1; J gene: TRBJ1-5; CDR3 protein: CASSLEPGQGANQPQHF; CDR3 DNA: TGTGCCAGCAGCTTGGAGCCTGGACAGGGGGCAAATCAGCCCCAGCATTTT
V gene: TRBV6-6; clone size: NA; D gene: TRBD2; J gene: TRBJ2-7; CDR3 protein: CASSRNRGGFSSYEQYF; CDR3 DNA: TGTGCCAGCAGTCGAAATCGGGGGGGTTTTAGCTCCTACGAGCAGTACTTC
V gene: TRBV19; clone size: once; D gene: NA; J gene: TRBJ1-5; CDR3 protein: CASSSNRPGQPQHF; CDR3 DNA: TGTGCCAGTAGTAGCAACAGGCCGGGTCAGCCCCAGCATTTT
V gene: TRBV19; clone size: NA; D gene: NA; J gene: TRBJ1-5; CDR3 protein: CASGGGRQPQHF; CDR3 DNA: TGTGCCAGTGGAGGAGGGCGTCAGCCCCAGCATTTT
V gene: TRBV30; clone size: NA; D gene: NA; J gene: TRBJ1-5; CDR3 protein: CAWRGVGAGQPQHF; CDR3 DNA: TGTGCCTGGAGGGGTGTAGGGGCCGGTCAGCCCCAGCATTTT
V gene: TRBV6-5; clone size: once; D gene: NA; J gene: TRBJ2-5; CDR3 protein: CASRTPGAQETQYF; CDR3 DNA: TGTGCCAGCAGAACTCCGGGAGCGCAAGAGACCCAGTACTTC
V gene: TRBV12-5; clone size: NA; D gene: TRBD1; J gene: TRBJ1-6; CDR3 protein: CASGLSGGGSPLHF; CDR3 DNA: TGTGCTAGTGGTTTGTCAGGGGGTGGATCACCCCTCCACTTT
V gene: TRBV15; clone size: NA; D gene: TRBD1; J gene: TRBJ2-3; CDR3 protein: CATSRDRGQGLGDTQYF; CDR3 DNA: TGTGCCACCAGCAGAGATCGGGGACAGGGTTTGGGAGATACGCAGTATTTT
V gene: TRBV30; clone size: NA; D gene: NA; J gene: TRBJ1-1; CDR3 protein: CAWKGVVDTEAFF; CDR3 DNA: TGTGCCTGGAAGGGGGTGGTGGACACTGAAGCTTTCTTT
V gene: TRBV7-2; clone size: NA; D gene: NA; J gene: TRBJ2-7; CDR3 protein: CASSLVSGLFDEQYF; CDR3 DNA: TGTGCCAGCAGCTTAGTTTCGGGGTTATTCGACGAGCAGTACTTC
V gene: TRBV11-2; clone size: once; D gene: TRBD1; J gene: TRBJ1-2; CDR3 protein: CASSSQGVIYGYTF; CDR3 DNA: TGTGCCAGCAGCTCACAGGGGGTCATCTATGGCTACACCTTC
V gene: TRBV3-1/TRBV3-2; clone size: NA; D gene: TRBD1; J gene: TRBJ2-3; CDR3 protein: CASSQTTDRDIKSTDTQYF; CDR3 DNA: TGTGCCAGCAGCCAGACCACAGACAGGGACATAAAAAGCACAGATACGCAGTATTTT
V gene: TRBV20-1; clone size: NA; D gene: TRBD2; J gene: TRBJ2-3; CDR3 protein: CSASGVSGGTDTQYF; CDR3 DNA: TGCAGTGCTAGTGGTGTTAGCGGGGGCACAGATACGCAGTATTTT
V gene: TRBV7-2; clone size: NA; D gene: TRBD1; J gene: TRBJ1-6; CDR3 protein: CASSLTGDRGNSPLHF; CDR3 DNA: TGTGCCAGCAGCTTAACCGGGGACAGGGGCAATTCACCCCTCCACTTT
V gene: TRBV2; clone size: NA; D gene: TRBD1; J gene: TRBJ1-2; CDR3 protein: CASNGDRYYGYTF; CDR3 DNA: TGTGCCAGCAATGGGGACAGGTACTATGGCTACACCTTC
V gene: TRBV2; clone size: NA; D gene: TRBD1; J gene: TRBJ1-5; CDR3 protein: CASSIRGTGLEPQHF; CDR3 DNA: TGTGCCAGCAGTATTCGGGGGACAGGATTGGAGCCCCAGCATTTT
V gene: TRBV7-9; clone size: NA; D gene: TRBD2; J gene: TRBJ2-1; CDR3 protein: CASSLAGGPYNEQFF; CDR3 DNA: TGTGCCAGCAGCCTAGCGGGAGGGCCGTATAATGAGCAGTTCTTC